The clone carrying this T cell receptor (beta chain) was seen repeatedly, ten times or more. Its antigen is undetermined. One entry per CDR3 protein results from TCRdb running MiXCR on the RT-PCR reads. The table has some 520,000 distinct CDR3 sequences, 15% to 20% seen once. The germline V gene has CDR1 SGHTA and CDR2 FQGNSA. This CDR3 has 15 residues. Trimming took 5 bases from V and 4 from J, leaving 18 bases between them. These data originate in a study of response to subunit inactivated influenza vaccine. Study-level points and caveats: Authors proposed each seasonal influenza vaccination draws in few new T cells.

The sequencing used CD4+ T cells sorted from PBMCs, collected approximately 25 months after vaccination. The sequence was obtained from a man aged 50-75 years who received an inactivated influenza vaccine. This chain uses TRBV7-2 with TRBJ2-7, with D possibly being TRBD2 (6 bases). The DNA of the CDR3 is TGTGCCAGCAGCGCTATGTTATCCGGGGGATACGAGCAGTACTTC. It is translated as CASSAMLSGGYEQYF.